The 15 T cell receptor beta chains in this list originate from one sample, sequenced in a study of T cell responses to AZD1222 COVID-19 vaccine. Clones were sequenced by immunoSEQ multiplex PCR, and TCRdb holds only the in-frame ones, with some missing. The sample yields some 120,000 clones, 91% seen once. The material sequenced was peripheral blood, taken on day 0 of AZD1222 vaccination. Every receptor here comes from an adult in good health.

J is TRBJ1-2 and V is TRBV19; 8 bases line up with TRBD1. CDR1 and CDR2 (germline): LNHDA, SQIVND (reference sequence). After removal of 8 bases from V and 4 bases from J, the junction contained 6 bases not matched to a gene. The CDR3 consists of 13 residues. The CDR3 nucleotides are TGTGCCAGTCAGGACAGGGACCCCTATGGCTACACCTTC. It codes for CASQDRDPYGYTF.

V gene TRBV24-1 combines with J gene TRBJ1-5; D is ambiguous. The CDR3 totals 13 residues. CDR1 and CDR2 (germline): KGHDR, SFDVKD. V was shortened by 5 bases and J by 2 bases, with 6 bases between the two germline ends. The CDR3, as DNA: TGTGCCACCAGTGTGGGAGGCAATCAGCCCCAGCATTTT. This gives the protein CATSVGGNQPQHF.

The rearrangement joins TRBV4-1 to TRBJ1-2; 9 positions match TRBD1. This CDR3 has 15 residues. The germline CDR1 and CDR2 sequences are MGHRA and YSYEKL. V shed 3 bases and J 2 bases; nucleotides not matched to a gene: 4. Here the CDR3 reads CASSQDRGKNYGYTF. CDR3 DNA: TGCGCCAGCAGCCAGGACAGGGGTAAGAACTATGGCTACACCTTC.

The chain combines TRBV5-8 with TRBJ1-1, with D maybe TRBD1 (6 bases). There are 14 residues in the CDR3. In germline, CDR1 is SGHTS, CDR2 YDEGEE. V lost 2 bases and J 6 bases, leaving 14 bases between the germline ends. The CDR3 bases are TGTGCCAGCAGCTTTGGGGGGCGAGTCGCTGAAGCTTTCTTT. Its translation: CASSFGGRVAEAFF.

The V and J genes are TRBV18 and TRBJ1-2; D gene ambiguous. The germline V gene has CDR1 KGHSH and CDR2 LQKENI. This CDR3 comprises 14 residues. Trimming took 3 bases from V and 2 from J, leaving 10 bases between them. For the CDR3, the DNA is TGTGCCAGCTCACCTCCAGACGTAAACTATGGCTACACCTTC. Translation gives CASSPPDVNYGYTF.

The V gene is TRBV7-2, the J gene TRBJ2-2; 7 nucleotides match TRBD1. J lost 6 bases, V lost 5 bases, and 9 bases had no gene match. The CDR3 consists of 15 residues. CDR1 is SGHTA and CDR2 is FQGNSA in the germline V gene. The CDR3 region has the DNA TGTGCCAGCAGCCATAGACAGGGAGACGCCGGGGAGCTGTTTTTT. As protein: CASSHRQGDAGELFF.

The CDR3 sequence is CATSPGAYGYTF. The CDR3 DNA reads as TGTGCCACCTCCCCGGGGGCTTATGGCTACACCTTC. The chain is built from TRBV24-1 and TRBJ1-2, with a tentative D call TRBD1 (6 bases). The CDR3 is 12 residues long. Trimming cost V 9 bases and J 5 bases, with 12 bases left between them. The germline CDR1 and CDR2 sequences are KGHDR and SFDVKD.

The chain joins TRBV19 to TRBJ1-4; D is perhaps TRBD1 (5 bases). Deletions cut 5 bases from V and 3 bases from J, with 10 bases between. The CDR3 loop spans 14 amino acids. In germline, CDR1 is LNHDA, CDR2 SQIVND (reference sequence). The CDR3 DNA sequence: TGTGCCAGTAGTCAGGGACTCGCTAATGAAAAACTGTTTTTT. Amino acids: CASSQGLANEKLFF.

The chain recombines TRBV6-5 with TRBJ1-5; TRBD1 is a possible D gene (6 bases). The CDR3 is made up of 14 amino acids. With 4 bases removed from V and 6 bases from J, the gap between germline ends came to 13 bases. Looked up from germline, CDR1 is MNHEY and CDR2 is SVGAGI. CDR3 loop: CASSSGQPAQPQHF. CDR3 DNA: TGTGCCAGCAGTTCCGGACAGCCGGCTCAGCCCCAGCATTTT.

The V and J genes are TRBV27 and TRBJ1-2, with TRBD1 as a possible D gene (6 bases). CDR3 length: 15 residues. V was shortened by 4 bases and J by 8 bases, with 20 bases between the two germline ends. Germline values: CDR1 MNHEY, CDR2 SMNVEV (reference sequence). The CDR3: CASSSTGQTRGGYTF. Here the CDR3 DNA reads TGTGCCAGCAGTTCCACCGGACAGACCCGAGGGGGCTACACCTTC.

J is TRBJ1-1 and V is TRBV28, with D possibly TRBD1 on 5 matching bases. V was shortened by 3 bases and J by 6 bases, with 14 bases between the two germline ends. From germline, CDR1 is MDHEN and CDR2 SYDVKM. The length of the CDR3 is 14 residues. CDR3 nucleotides: TGTGCCAGCAGTTTCGGAGTCGTAGGGGCTGAAGCTTTCTTT. Translated, it gives CASSFGVVGAEAFF.

This chain's CDR3 is CASSLSISNYGYTF. The CDR3 bases are TGTGCCAGCAGCTTATCCATATCTAACTATGGCTACACCTTC. The chain uses TRBV7-2 and TRBJ1-2; D is unclear. Trimming shortened V by 2 bases and J by 0 bases, and 7 bases separated the two germline ends. The CDR3 is made up of 14 amino acids. Per the germline V gene, CDR1 is SGHTA and CDR2 is FQGNSA.

This sequence joins TRBV15 and TRBJ2-5; 7 positions match TRBD2. CDR1 is LNHNV, CDR2 YYDKDF, per germline (reference sequence). After removal of 0 bases from V and 4 bases from J, the junction contained 14 bases not matched to a gene. This CDR3 region has 18 residues. CDR3 loop: CATSRDIAGDSVGETQYF. Written as DNA, the CDR3 is TGTGCCACCAGCAGAGATATCGCGGGGGACTCGGTAGGAGAGACCCAGTACTTC.

This rearrangement joins TRBV2 to TRBJ1-5; D is ambiguous. Germline CDR1 SNHLY, CDR2 FYNNEI. The V end was cut by 8 bases, the J end by 2 bases, with 7 bases between. The CDR3 has 12 residues. The CDR3: CASSPGNQPQHF. CDR3 DNA sequence: TGTGCCAGCTCCCCAGGCAATCAGCCCCAGCATTTT.

The chain recombines TRBV29-1 with TRBJ1-2; D is undetermined. V gave up 5 bases and J gave up 0 bases, with 4 bases separating them. CDR1 SQVTM and CDR2 ANQGSEA come from the germline V gene. CDR3 length: 11 residues. The CDR3 spells CSVIANYGYTF. The CDR3 nucleotides are TGCAGCGTTATAGCTAACTATGGCTACACCTTC.